The 25 T cell receptor beta chains given below trace back to one sample, sequenced in a study of OX40 agonist ivuxolimab in advanced cancers. Only in-frame clones appear in the TCRdb table, and some are missing; sequencing was by immunoSEQ multiplex PCR. The sample has some 70,000 clones, approximately 80% seen once. The source was CD4+ or CD8+ T cells sorted from blood, collected in a trial of the OX40 agonist ivuxolimab. Every receptor here comes from an adult with an advanced solid tumor such as melanoma, head and neck, liver or kidney cancer.

This clone is labeled as medium-sized. The rearrangement uses TRBV5-1 and TRBJ1-5; 9 bases match TRBD1. The germline V gene has CDR1 SGHRS and CDR2 YFSETQ. V was clipped by 3 bases and J by 4 bases; unmatched bases: 2. This CDR3 is built from 14 residues. This chain's CDR3 is CASSSGQGNQPQHF. The DNA of the CDR3 is TGCGCCAGCAGCTCCGGACAGGGGAATCAGCCCCAGCATTTT.

Here the CDR3 reads CAWDREPDTDTQYF. The CDR3 DNA sequence: TGTGCCTGGGACCGGGAACCTGACACAGATACGCAGTATTTT. This rearrangement joins TRBV30 to TRBJ2-3; perhaps TRBD2 as D (5 bases). Germline V CDR1 and CDR2: GTSNPN, SVGIG (reference sequence). The V end lost 5 bases, the J end lost 2 bases, and 14 bases lay between the germline ends. The CDR3 has 14 residues.

CDR3 sequence: CASGPLGWLADSYEQYF. DNA for the CDR3: TGTGCCAGCGGACCTTTAGGATGGCTAGCGGATTCCTACGAGCAGTACTTC. The J gene is TRBJ2-7, the V gene TRBV2; 7 bases are a match to TRBD2. Germline-derived CDR1 and CDR2 are SNHLY and FYNNEI. The CDR3 runs 17 residues. Trimming cost V 8 bases and J 1 base; bases outside gene matches: 17.

The J gene is TRBJ2-7, the V gene TRBV28; D could derive from TRBD1 or TRBD2 (5 bases each). Trimming stripped 5 bases from V and 2 bases from J, with 16 bases between. The CDR3 length is 15 residues. Per germline, CDR1 MDHEN and CDR2 SYDVKM. CDR3 residues: CASSPPREGTYEQYV. CDR3 nucleotide sequence: TGTGCCAGCAGTCCCCCTCGTGAGGGGACCTACGAGCAGTACGTC.

The rearrangement uses TRBV7-9 and TRBJ2-5; 8 nucleotides agree with TRBD1. V shed 2 bases and J 4 bases; nucleotides not matched to a gene: 6. Germline V gives CDR1 SEHNR, CDR2 FQNEAQ (reference sequence). This CDR3 region has 15 residues. The CDR3 DNA sequence: TGTGCCAGCAGCTTATCGGGCAGGGGGCGAGAGACCCAGTACTTC. This sequence encodes CASSLSGRGRETQYF.

The chain employs TRBV7-3 and TRBJ1-6, with no clear D. Trimming cost V 6 bases and J 4 bases, with 4 bases left between them. The CDR3 has 12 residues. Germline V CDR1 and CDR2: SGHTA, FQGTGA. As DNA, the CDR3 is TGTGCCAGCAGTTCGTATAATTCACCCCTCCACTTT. Its translation: CASSSYNSPLHF.

The gene calls are TRBV19 and TRBJ2-7; perhaps TRBD1 as D (6 bases). Germline-derived CDR1 and CDR2 are LNHDA and SQIVND (reference sequence). Trimming removed 6 bases from V and 5 bases from J, with 17 bases in between. This CDR3 has 14 residues. The CDR3 region is CASSHTGIGDEQYF. The CDR3 DNA reads TGTGCCAGTAGCCATACAGGGATCGGGGACGAGCAGTACTTC. Together with reference TRBV19 and TRBJ2-7, the CDR3 gives the full variable domain: DGGITQSPKYLFRKEGQNVTLSCEQNLNHDAMYWYRQDPGQGLRLIYYSQIVNDFQKGDIAEGYSVSREKKESFPLTVTSAQKNPTAFYLCASSHTGIGDEQYFGPGTRLTVT.

The chain employs TRBV9 and TRBJ2-1; 10 nucleotides line up with TRBD2. V gave up 4 bases and J gave up 2 bases; unmatched junction bases: 15. Germline V lookup: CDR1 SGDLS, CDR2 YYNGEE. The CDR3 is 19 amino acids. CDR3 sequence (DNA): TGTGCCAGCAGCTTCGCTGGGGCTAGCGGGGGCCGCCCCTACAATGAGCAGTTCTTC. The encoded protein is CASSFAGASGGRPYNEQFF. Drawing the rest from reference TRBV9 and TRBJ2-1, the complete variable domain is DSGVTQTPKHLITATGQRVTLRCSPRSGDLSVYWYQQSLDQGLQFLIQYYNGEERAKGNILERFSAQQFPDLHSELNLSSLELGDSALYFCASSFAGASGGRPYNEQFFGPGTRLTVL.

V gene TRBV28 combines with J gene TRBJ2-7; no definite D call. This CDR3 has 12 amino acids. Trimming took off 3 bases at V and 7 bases at J, with 10 bases between the two ends. Germline values: CDR1 MDHEN, CDR2 SYDVKM. CDR3: CASSLQGEEQYF. For the CDR3, the DNA is TGTGCCAGCAGTTTGCAAGGAGAAGAGCAGTACTTC.

The chain recombines TRBV7-8 with TRBJ2-7; TRBD1 aligns across 7 bases. Germline values: CDR1 SGHVS, CDR2 FQNEAQ. The CDR3 has 15 amino acids. V lost 5 bases, J lost 2 bases, and 9 bases stayed unmatched. The chain's CDR3 is CASSPGTERTYEQYF. The CDR3 DNA follows: TGTGCCAGCAGCCCTGGGACAGAGAGAACCTACGAGCAGTACTTC.

The chain couples TRBV5-5 to TRBJ2-3; D remains ambiguous. CDR1 and CDR2 (germline): SGHKS, YYEKEE (reference sequence). The CDR3 is 14 amino acids. With 1 base removed from V and 2 bases from J, the gap between germline ends came to 8 bases. The CDR3 loop is CASSLLPVTDTQYF. The CDR3 bases are TGTGCCAGCAGCTTGCTCCCTGTCACAGATACGCAGTATTTT.

Only one count was recorded for this clone. J is TRBJ1-1 and V is TRBV5-1, with 7 positions matching TRBD1. Germline CDR1 is SGHRS and CDR2 is YFSETQ. Losses at the gene ends were 0 bases for V and 3 bases for J; bases not matched to a gene: 5. CDR3 size: 15 residues. CDR3 loop: CASSLVRQGDTEAFF. CDR3 DNA: TGCGCCAGCAGCTTGGTGAGACAGGGCGACACTGAAGCTTTCTTT.

The gene calls are TRBV7-9 and TRBJ2-4; 7 bases line up with TRBD1. The germline gives CDR1 SEHNR, CDR2 FQNEAQ (reference sequence). V lost 1 base and J lost 1; bases outside the gene matches: 10. The CDR3 contains 18 residues. The CDR3 nucleotides are TGTGCCAGCAGCTTAGTAGGGACAGCTAGTGGGGCCAAAAACATTCAGTACTTC. It yields the protein CASSLVGTASGAKNIQYF.

This clone was observed a single time. This chain uses TRBV5-6 with TRBJ2-5; TRBD2 is a possible D gene (6 bases). The CDR3 runs 17 residues. Germline lookup yields CDR1 SGHDT and CDR2 YYEEEE. Trimming left V 1 base short and J 5 bases short, with 21 bases between. CDR3 amino acids: CASSLNPRRGGLETQYF. In DNA form, the CDR3 reads TGTGCCAGCAGCTTGAACCCCCGCCGTGGGGGGTTGGAGACCCAGTACTTC.

The rearrangement uses TRBV11-1 and TRBJ2-7, with TRBD2 matching over 7 bases. The CDR3 length is 15 residues. V was pared by 5 bases and J by 0 bases, with 7 bases of the junction left unmatched. Germline CDR1 SGHAT, CDR2 FQDESV (reference sequence). The CDR3 sequence: CASSRPTSSSYEQYF. Here the CDR3 DNA reads TGTGCCAGCAGCCGACCGACTAGCTCCTCCTACGAGCAGTACTTC.

The genes are TRBV7-3 and TRBJ1-1; 8 nucleotides align to TRBD1. The CDR3 is 16 amino acids. Per germline, CDR1 SGHTA and CDR2 FQGTGA. After removal of 5 bases from V and 1 base from J, the junction contained 9 bases not matched to a gene. CDR3 residues: CASSPKVDRANTEAFF. CDR3 DNA sequence: TGTGCCAGCAGCCCCAAGGTGGACAGGGCGAACACTGAAGCTTTCTTT.

This chain links TRBV7-8 with TRBJ1-3, with TRBD1 identical over 7 bases. The germline V gene has CDR1 SGHVS and CDR2 FQNEAQ. Trimming cost V 7 bases and J 4 bases; bases outside gene matches: 10. The CDR3 is made up of 15 amino acids. As DNA, the CDR3 is TGTGCCAGCATCAAGACAGGGCCCTCGGGAAACACCATATATTTT. As protein: CASIKTGPSGNTIYF.

J is TRBJ2-1 and V is TRBV5-4; D unresolved. With 1 base removed from V and 6 bases from J, the gap between germline ends came to 5 bases. CDR1 and CDR2 from the germline V gene are SGHNT and YYREEE (reference sequence). CDR3 size: 12 residues. Written as DNA, the CDR3 is TGTGCCAGCAGCTTGATCACCAATGAGCAGTTCTTC. Protein: CASSLITNEQFF.

The rearrangement joins TRBV10-3 to TRBJ2-7; 10 bases are shared with TRBD1. CDR3 length: 17 residues. The germline CDR1 and CDR2 sequences are ENHRY and SYGVKD. Germline trimming cut 0 bases from V and 2 bases from J; bases unmatched to any gene: 7. The CDR3 spells CAISESIGGQGTYEQYF. CDR3 bases: TGTGCCATCAGTGAGTCGATCGGGGGACAGGGGACCTACGAGCAGTACTTC.

The rearrangement joins TRBV27 to TRBJ1-1; 8 nucleotides match TRBD1. The CDR3 contains 16 residues. V lost 0 bases, J lost 4 bases, and 7 bases stayed unmatched. The V gene's germline CDR1 is MNHEY and CDR2 SMNVEV (reference sequence). CDR3 in amino acids: CASSLSSSDRGTEAFF. The DNA of the CDR3 is TGTGCCAGCAGTTTATCCTCCTCAGACAGGGGCACTGAAGCTTTCTTT.

The gene calls are TRBV28 and TRBJ2-1; 8 bases are a match to TRBD2. Germline CDR1 and CDR2: MDHEN and SYDVKM. After removal of 3 bases from V and 9 bases from J, the junction contained 13 bases not matched to a gene. The CDR3 totals 16 residues. DNA for the CDR3: TGTGCCAGCAGTTTTAGCTCGGCGGGAGGCAGGCGTGAGCAGTTCTTC. Protein: CASSFSSAGGRREQFF.

The V gene is TRBV23-1, the J gene TRBJ1-5; 10 bases are shared with TRBD1. TRBV23-1 is marked as an open reading frame, function uncertain. J lost 0 bases, V lost 6 bases, and 8 bases had no gene match. The length of the CDR3 is 17 residues. In DNA, the CDR3 is TGCGCCAGCAGCCTCTGGACAGGGGGTAATAGCAATCAGCCCCAGCATTTT. Amino acid sequence: CASSLWTGGNSNQPQHF.

This clone was recorded only once. V is TRBV7-9 and J is TRBJ2-1; D is uncertain. Germline loops: CDR1 SEHNR, CDR2 FQNEAQ (reference sequence). This CDR3 has 12 amino acids. The V gene lost 0 bases and the J gene lost 5 bases, with 2 bases spanning the gap. The CDR3 bases are TGTGCCAGCAGCTTAGCTGACAATGAGCAGTTCTTC. Amino acids: CASSLADNEQFF.

V is TRBV2 and J is TRBJ2-3; TRBD1 might be the D (5 bases). This CDR3 has 17 residues. Germline V lookup: CDR1 SNHLY, CDR2 FYNNEI. V was cut by 4 bases and J by 1 base, with 18 bases left in between. This CDR3 is CASSGSGKGWGTDTQYF. Here the CDR3 DNA reads TGTGCCAGCAGTGGATCCGGAAAGGGGTGGGGCACAGATACGCAGTATTTT. Looking up the rest from reference TRBV2 and TRBJ2-3 gives the full variable domain: EPEVTQTPSHQVTQMGQEVILRCVPISNHLYFYWYRQILGQKVEFLVSFYNNEISEKSEIFDDQFSVERPDGSNFTLKIRSTKLEDSAMYFCASSGSGKGWGTDTQYFGPGTRLTVL.

The CDR3 protein is CASSTRTGGGYGYTF. The DNA of the CDR3 is TGTGCCAGCAGCACTCGGACAGGGGGCGGCTATGGCTACACCTTC. V is TRBV9 and J is TRBJ1-2, with 11 bases fitting TRBD1. Trimming cost V 4 bases and J 4 bases; bases outside gene matches: 6. CDR3 length: 15 amino acids. From germline, CDR1 is SGDLS and CDR2 YYNGEE.